This passage covers 23 T cell receptor beta chains from one sample sequenced in a study of T cell clonotyping in hematopoietic cell transplantation (dated by TCRdb to 2020 to 2022). Receptors were amplified or captured by the immunoSEQ multiplex PCR assay. TCRdb retrieved this table from immuneACCESS and kept in-frame rearrangements only. Not all clones are present; in checked studies, unresolved V genes account for under half, and no reason is known for the remainder. Recorded for this sample are roughly 7,000 clones; around a third of them occurred a single time. The ten largest clones add up to roughly 18% of the sample. Per the publication, the time point label means: 30 days after allo-HCT. Material: peripheral blood mononuclear cells, obtained 30 days after allogeneic stem cell transplant. The receptors stem from a female patient in her 60s who had an allogeneic stem cell transplant, so the T cells may come from the graft donor. Some clones in this sample may be carry-over from other donors' samples.

V usage is TRBV27 and J usage is TRBJ2-5, with no clear D. The V and J ends lost 4 bases and 5 bases respectively, with 8 bases between them. The germline V gene has CDR1 MNHEY and CDR2 SMNVEV (reference sequence). The length of the CDR3 is 12 residues. CDR3 protein: CASSSGKETQYF. The CDR3 region has the DNA TGTGCCAGCAGTTCAGGAAAGGAGACCCAGTACTTC.

This clone occurred a few times. The chain combines TRBV29-1 with TRBJ1-2; possibly TRBD1 for D (6 bases). This CDR3 comprises 12 residues. V dropped 6 bases and J dropped 4 bases, with 12 bases sitting between them. The germline V gene encodes CDR1 SQVTM and CDR2 ANQGSEA. The CDR3 spells CSVGDTSYGYTF. In DNA form, the CDR3 reads TGCAGCGTGGGGGACACCTCCTATGGCTACACCTTC.

This clone came up a few times. The rearrangement joins TRBV29-1 to TRBJ1-2; no clear D gene. This CDR3 spans 11 amino acids. With 6 bases removed from V and 6 bases from J, the gap between germline ends came to 11 bases. CDR1 and CDR2 from the germline V gene are SQVTM and ANQGSEA. The CDR3 is CSVGNSDGYTF. CDR3 sequence (DNA): TGCAGCGTAGGGAATTCCGATGGCTACACCTTC.

The chain recombines TRBV4-3 with TRBJ1-1; D not resolved. The CDR3 sequence is 15 residues long. V was shortened by 0 bases and J by 0 bases, with 8 bases between the two germline ends. Germline values: CDR1 LGHNA, CDR2 YSLEER. The CDR3 loop is CASSQETTLNTEAFF. In nucleotides, the CDR3 is TGCGCCAGCAGCCAAGAAACCACCCTGAACACTGAAGCTTTCTTT.

This clone was counted only a few times. Relative to the germline gene, one junction end is altered; a read error may explain this. The genes are TRBV11-2 and TRBJ2-7; D might be TRBD1 or TRBD2, each matching 5 bases. The CDR3 totals 12 residues. Germline CDR1 is SGHAT and CDR2 is FQNNGV. In nucleotides, the CDR3 is TGTGCCAGCAGCTTAGAAAGGGACGCCCAGGTCTTC. Its protein is CASSLERDAQVF.

The chain is built from TRBV2 and TRBJ1-2; no definite D call. The CDR3 loop spans 13 amino acids. Germline V gene sequence: CDR1 SNHLY, CDR2 FYNNEI. With 6 bases removed from V and 4 bases from J, the gap between germline ends came to 12 bases. CDR3 sequence: CASRPGQIYGYTF. As DNA, the CDR3 is TGTGCCAGCAGGCCCGGGCAGATCTATGGCTACACCTTC.

J is TRBJ2-6 and V is TRBV1; TRBD2 reflects the table's D call only, with no check against the DNA. TRBV1 corresponds to a pseudogene. The CDR3 is 15 amino acids. CDR3 bases: TGCACCAGCAGGGAGGCTCGTTGTCGGGCCAACGTCCTGACTTTC. Translation: CTSREARCRANVLTF.

Judged by abundance, this clone is medium-sized. The gene calls are TRBV6-1 and TRBJ1-1; D uncertain. V was pared by 3 bases and J by 3 bases, with 8 bases between. Looked up from germline, CDR1 is MNHNS and CDR2 is SASEGT. The CDR3 covers 13 residues. The CDR3 reads CASSEVSYTEAFF. CDR3 in DNA: TGTGCCAGCAGTGAGGTGTCGTACACTGAAGCTTTCTTT.

This clone was picked up a small number of times. The rearrangement joins TRBV30 to TRBJ1-3; D uncertain. Trimming removed 5 bases from V and 0 bases from J, with 5 bases in between. The germline V gene has CDR1 GTSNPN and CDR2 SVGIG (reference sequence). The CDR3 length is 12 residues. In DNA, the CDR3 is TGTGCCTGGGGACCCTCTGGAAACACCATATATTTT. This gives the protein CAWGPSGNTIYF.

Only a few counts were recorded for this clone. This chain connects TRBV30 to TRBJ1-6; the D is unclear. The V and J ends lost 7 bases and 10 bases respectively, with 29 bases between them. The CDR3 has 17 amino acids. Germline CDR1 reads GTSNPN; CDR2 reads SVGIG (reference sequence). The CDR3 DNA reads TGTGCCTACCGAAGTAACGCCGGACGGATCAGCCAGTCACCCCTCCACTTT. It translates to CAYRSNAGRISQSPLHF. The whole variable domain, filled in from reference TRBV30 and TRBJ1-6, reads SQTIHQWPATLVQPVGSPLSLECTVEGTSNPNLYWYRQAAGRGLQLLFYSVGIGQISSEVPQNLSASRPQDRQFILSSKKLLLSDSGFYLCAYRSNAGRISQSPLHFGNGTRLTVT.

This clone was recorded a few times. The same CDR3 arises from other DNA sequences in this sample as well. This sequence joins TRBV30 and TRBJ1-2; D may be TRBD1 (6 bases). This CDR3 has 12 residues. With 2 bases removed from V and 8 bases from J, the gap between germline ends came to 12 bases. Per the germline V gene, CDR1 is GTSNPN and CDR2 is SVGIG (reference sequence). CDR3 sequence (DNA): TGTGCCTGGAGTAGACAGGCGGGAGGCTACACCTTC. Protein product: CAWSRQAGGYTF.

There are a few counts of this clone. The chain carries TRBV28 and TRBJ1-2, with D unclear. CDR1 MDHEN and CDR2 SYDVKM come from the germline V gene. The ends were cut back, 7 bases at V and 2 bases at J, with 14 bases in the middle. The CDR3 has 14 amino acids. CDR3 DNA sequence: TGTGCCAGCAATAAACTAACAGAAAACTATGGCTACACCTTC. The encoded protein is CASNKLTENYGYTF.

This clone was found a few times. This chain uses TRBV4-3 with TRBJ2-3; perhaps TRBD2 as D (7 bases). Per the germline V gene, CDR1 is LGHNA and CDR2 is YSLEER. This CDR3 has 15 amino acids. V lost 6 bases and J 4 bases, leaving 17 bases between the germline ends. The CDR3 loop is CASSIGGANADTQYF. As DNA, the CDR3 is TGCGCCAGCAGTATTGGGGGGGCCAATGCAGATACGCAGTATTTT.

This chain joins TRBV9 and TRBJ2-7; TRBD2 matches at 7 bases. CDR3 size: 14 residues. The ends lost 4 bases at V and 4 bases at J; junction bases unmatched: 8. CDR1 and CDR2 from the germline V gene are SGDLS and YYNGEE. The CDR3, as DNA: TGTGCCAGCAGCCTTGGACTAGGCGGGTACGAGCAGTACTTC. This codes for CASSLGLGGYEQYF.

The chain uses TRBV29-1 and TRBJ2-1, with 14 nucleotides matching TRBD2. The J segment lost 0 bases and the V segment lost 7 bases, leaving 5 bases of the junction unmatched. The germline V gene encodes CDR1 SQVTM and CDR2 ANQGSEA. This CDR3 comprises 16 residues. CDR3 in DNA: TGCAGCGCACGACTAGCGGGAGGGGGCTCCTACAATGAGCAGTTCTTC. The encoded protein is CSARLAGGGSYNEQFF.

In DNA, the CDR3 is TGTGCCTGGAGTGTATTGGGTGGGGAAAAACTGTTTTTT. Protein: CAWSVLGGEKLFF. The chain links TRBV30 to TRBJ1-4; D is unclear. The CDR3 totals 13 residues. V shed 0 bases and J shed 8 bases, with 10 bases lying between them. CDR1 and CDR2 (germline): GTSNPN, SVGIG (reference sequence).

The chain employs TRBV20-1 and TRBJ1-5; TRBD1 matches 7 bases. V shed 3 bases, J shed 11 bases, and the junction held 4 bases outside the gene matches. In germline, CDR1 is DFQATT, CDR2 SNEGSKA (reference sequence). The CDR3 is 11 residues long. CDR3 coding DNA: TGCAGTGCTAGCTGGGGGACAGCCCAGCATTTT. Its protein product is CSASWGTAQHF.

This clone has just a few counts. The chain joins TRBV4-1 to TRBJ2-5; 8 bases line up with TRBD1. Germline V gives CDR1 MGHRA, CDR2 YSYEKL. With V trimmed by 5 bases and J by 5 bases, 4 bases remained unmatched. This CDR3 is 13 amino acids long. CDR3 region: CASSDNRGETQYF. The CDR3 nucleotides read TGCGCCAGCAGCGACAACAGGGGGGAGACCCAGTACTTC.

The CDR3 spells CASLMGASGRTEQFF. CDR3 nucleotides: TGTGCCAGCCTCATGGGGGCTAGCGGGAGGACTGAGCAGTTCTTC. This chain links TRBV7-8 with TRBJ2-1; 11 bases map to TRBD2. With 8 bases clipped from V and 9 bases from J, the junction kept 12 bases outside the gene matches. Looked up from germline, CDR1 is SGHVS and CDR2 is FQNEAQ. The CDR3 spans 15 residues.

By frequency in the sample, this clone is medium-sized. Other DNA sequences from this sample encode an identical CDR3 as well. The chain joins TRBV29-1 to TRBJ1-2, with D uncertain. The CDR3 runs 10 residues. The V and J ends lost 1 base and 4 bases respectively, with 1 base between them. The germline V gene encodes CDR1 SQVTM and CDR2 ANQGSEA. CDR3 amino acids: CSVEGYGYTF. The CDR3 coding sequence is TGCAGCGTTGAAGGCTATGGCTACACCTTC. The full variable domain, completed using reference TRBV29-1 and TRBJ1-2, is SAVISQKPSRDICQRGTSLTIQCQVDSQVTMMFWYRQQPGQSLTLIATANQGSEATYESGFVIDKFPISRPNLTFSTLTVSNMSPEDSSIYLCSVEGYGYTFGSGTRLTVV.

This chain connects TRBV30 to TRBJ2-1; a weak D match, TRBD2 (6 bases). CDR3 size: 14 residues. Germline V gene sequence: CDR1 GTSNPN, CDR2 SVGIG (reference sequence). V shed 2 bases and J shed 2 bases, with 10 bases lying between them. The CDR3 loop reads CAWSLGGPYNEQFF. CDR3 DNA: TGTGCCTGGAGTCTGGGAGGCCCCTACAATGAGCAGTTCTTC.

With respect to this clone: Its ends do not fully match the called genes, so a read error is possible. The V call is TRBV7-9, the J call TRBJ1-2; TRBD1 is a possible D gene (5 bases). The CDR3 is made up of 10 amino acids. Looked up from germline, CDR1 is SEHNR and CDR2 is FQNEAQ (reference sequence). The CDR3: CASSLGGVSF. The CDR3 DNA reads TGTGCCAGCAGCTTAGGAGGGGTCAGCTTC.

This clone was seen only a few times. The J gene is TRBJ2-3, the V gene TRBV5-1; D not certain. Trimming took 0 bases from V and 2 from J, leaving 4 bases between them. The CDR3 loop spans 13 amino acids. Germline CDR1 reads SGHRS; CDR2 reads YFSETQ. In nucleotides, the CDR3 is TGCGCCAGCAGCTTGGTTCCCACAGATACGCAGTATTTT. It translates to CASSLVPTDTQYF.